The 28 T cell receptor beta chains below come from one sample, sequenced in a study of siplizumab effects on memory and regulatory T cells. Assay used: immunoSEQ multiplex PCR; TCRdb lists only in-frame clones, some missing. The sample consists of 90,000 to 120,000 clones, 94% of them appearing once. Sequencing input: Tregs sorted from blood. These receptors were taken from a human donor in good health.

In DNA form, the CDR3 reads TGTGCCAGCAGTTTGTTTGGACAACTGATCACAGATACGCAGTATTTT. This gives the protein CASSLFGQLITDTQYF. The V and J genes are TRBV27 and TRBJ2-3; weak D call: TRBD1 (5 bases). The germline V and J ends were trimmed by 3 bases and 2 bases, with 15 bases remaining between them. The CDR3 is made up of 16 amino acids. Germline assignment: CDR1 MNHEY and CDR2 SMNVEV (reference sequence).

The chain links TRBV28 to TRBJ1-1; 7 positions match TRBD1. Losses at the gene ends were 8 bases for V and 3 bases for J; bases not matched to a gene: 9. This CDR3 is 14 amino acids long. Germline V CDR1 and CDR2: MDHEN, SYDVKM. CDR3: CASFVFQGDTEAFF. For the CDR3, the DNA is TGTGCCAGCTTCGTCTTCCAGGGGGACACTGAAGCTTTCTTT. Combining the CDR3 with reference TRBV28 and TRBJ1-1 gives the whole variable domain DVKVTQSSRYLVKRTGEKVFLECVQDMDHENMFWYRQDPGLGLRLIYFSYDVKMKEKGDIPEGYSVSREKKERFSLILESASTNQTSMYLCASFVFQGDTEAFFGQGTRLTVV.

The CDR3 nucleotides are TGTGCCAGCAGTTATGCTTGGGCGGGAGCCGAGCAGTACTTC. Protein sequence: CASSYAWAGAEQYF. The chain carries TRBV6-5 and TRBJ2-7; 7 bases line up with TRBD2. V lost 3 bases, J lost 6 bases, and 8 bases stayed unmatched. Germline V gene data show CDR1 as MNHEY and CDR2 as SVGAGI. The length of the CDR3 is 14 residues.

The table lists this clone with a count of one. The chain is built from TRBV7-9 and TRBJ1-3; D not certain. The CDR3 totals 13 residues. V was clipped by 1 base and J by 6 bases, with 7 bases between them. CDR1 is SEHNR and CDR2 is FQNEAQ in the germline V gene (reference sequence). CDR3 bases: TGTGCCAGCAGCTTAGGGGAACAAAACACCATATATTTT. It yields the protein CASSLGEQNTIYF.

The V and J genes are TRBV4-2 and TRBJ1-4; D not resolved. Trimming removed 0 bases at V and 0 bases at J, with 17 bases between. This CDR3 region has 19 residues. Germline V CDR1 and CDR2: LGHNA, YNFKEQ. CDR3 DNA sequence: TGTGCCAGCAGCCAAGATACTTGGGCGGGAGTATCAACTAATGAAAAACTGTTTTTT. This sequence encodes CASSQDTWAGVSTNEKLFF.

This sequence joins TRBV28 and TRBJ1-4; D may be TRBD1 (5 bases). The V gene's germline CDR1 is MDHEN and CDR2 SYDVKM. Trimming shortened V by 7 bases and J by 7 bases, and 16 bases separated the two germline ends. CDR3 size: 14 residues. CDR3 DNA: TGTGCCAGCATCCCACAGGCGGGGGGTGAAAAACTGTTTTTT. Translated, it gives CASIPQAGGEKLFF. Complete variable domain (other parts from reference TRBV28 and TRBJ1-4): DVKVTQSSRYLVKRTGEKVFLECVQDMDHENMFWYRQDPGLGLRLIYFSYDVKMKEKGDIPEGYSVSREKKERFSLILESASTNQTSMYLCASIPQAGGEKLFFGSGTQLSVL.

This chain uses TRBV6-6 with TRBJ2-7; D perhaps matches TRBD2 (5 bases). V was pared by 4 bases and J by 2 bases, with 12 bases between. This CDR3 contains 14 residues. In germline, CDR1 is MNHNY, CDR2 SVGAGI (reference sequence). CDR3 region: CASSLTTNTYEQYF. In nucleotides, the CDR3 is TGTGCCAGCAGTTTGACTACCAACACCTACGAGCAGTACTTC.

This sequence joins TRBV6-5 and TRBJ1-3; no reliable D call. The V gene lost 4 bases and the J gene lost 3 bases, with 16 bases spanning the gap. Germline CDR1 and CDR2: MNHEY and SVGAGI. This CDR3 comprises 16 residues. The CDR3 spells CASSLGVSSLGNTIYF. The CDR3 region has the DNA TGTGCCAGCAGTTTAGGCGTCAGTTCGCTTGGAAACACCATATATTTT.

The CDR3 loop is CASSLPGLAGGGHEQYF. The CDR3 nucleotides read TGTGCCAGCAGCTTACCCGGACTAGCGGGAGGTGGCCACGAGCAGTACTTC. The V call is TRBV7-8, the J call TRBJ2-7; 14 bases agree with TRBD2. The CDR3 contains 17 residues. V shed 2 bases and J 5 bases; nucleotides not matched to a gene: 8. The germline gives CDR1 SGHVS, CDR2 FQNEAQ.

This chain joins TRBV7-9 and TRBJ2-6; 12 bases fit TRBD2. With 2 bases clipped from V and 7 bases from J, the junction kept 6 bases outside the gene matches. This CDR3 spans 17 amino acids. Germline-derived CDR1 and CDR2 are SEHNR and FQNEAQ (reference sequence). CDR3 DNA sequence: TGTGCCAGCAGCTTATCTAGCGGGAGGGCCAGCGCCAACGTCCTGACTTTC. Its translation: CASSLSSGRASANVLTF.

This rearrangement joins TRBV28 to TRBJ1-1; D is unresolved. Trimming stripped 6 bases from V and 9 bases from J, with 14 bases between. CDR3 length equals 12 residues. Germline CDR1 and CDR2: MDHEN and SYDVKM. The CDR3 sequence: CASRSSWLQAFF. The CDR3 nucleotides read TGTGCCAGCAGGTCGTCCTGGCTTCAAGCTTTCTTT.

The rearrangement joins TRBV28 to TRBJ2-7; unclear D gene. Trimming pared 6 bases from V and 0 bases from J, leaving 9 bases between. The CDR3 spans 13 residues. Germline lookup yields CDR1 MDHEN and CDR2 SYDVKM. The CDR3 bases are TGTGCCAGCAGCCGCGGTAGCTCCTACGAGCAGTACTTC. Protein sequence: CASSRGSSYEQYF. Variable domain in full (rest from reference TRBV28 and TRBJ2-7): DVKVTQSSRYLVKRTGEKVFLECVQDMDHENMFWYRQDPGLGLRLIYFSYDVKMKEKGDIPEGYSVSREKKERFSLILESASTNQTSMYLCASSRGSSYEQYFGPGTRLTVT.

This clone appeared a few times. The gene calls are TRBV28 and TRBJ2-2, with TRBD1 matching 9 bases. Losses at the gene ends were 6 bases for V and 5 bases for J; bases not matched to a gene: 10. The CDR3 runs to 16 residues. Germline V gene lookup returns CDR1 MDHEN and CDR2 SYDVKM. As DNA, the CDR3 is TGTGCCAGCAGGCCGACCGGGACAGGGAGGACCGGGGAGCTGTTTTTT. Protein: CASRPTGTGRTGELFF.

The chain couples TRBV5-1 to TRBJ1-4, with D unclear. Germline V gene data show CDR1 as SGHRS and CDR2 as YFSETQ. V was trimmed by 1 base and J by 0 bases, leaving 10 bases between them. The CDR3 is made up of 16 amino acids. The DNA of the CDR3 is TGCGCCAGCAGCTTGTCCTACAGTGCAACTAATGAAAAACTGTTTTTT. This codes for CASSLSYSATNEKLFF.

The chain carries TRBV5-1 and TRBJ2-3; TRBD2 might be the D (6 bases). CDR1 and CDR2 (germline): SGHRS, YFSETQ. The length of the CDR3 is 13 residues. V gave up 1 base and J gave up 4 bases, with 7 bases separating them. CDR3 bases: TGCGCCAGCAGCTTGTGGGGGGCAGATACGCAGTATTTT. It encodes CASSLWGADTQYF.

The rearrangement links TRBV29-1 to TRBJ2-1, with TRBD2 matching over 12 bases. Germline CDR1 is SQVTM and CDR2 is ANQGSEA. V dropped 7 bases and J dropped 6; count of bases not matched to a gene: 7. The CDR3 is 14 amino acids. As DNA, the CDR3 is TGCAGCGCTCTAGCGGGAGGGTTAATCAATGAGCAGTTCTTC. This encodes CSALAGGLINEQFF.

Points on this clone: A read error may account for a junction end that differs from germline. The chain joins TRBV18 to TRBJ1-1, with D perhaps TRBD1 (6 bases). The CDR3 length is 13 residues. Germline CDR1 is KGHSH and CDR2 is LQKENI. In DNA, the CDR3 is TGTGCCAGCTCACCTTCTACGGACAGTAGACTTAATTTT. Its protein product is CASSPSTDSRLNF.

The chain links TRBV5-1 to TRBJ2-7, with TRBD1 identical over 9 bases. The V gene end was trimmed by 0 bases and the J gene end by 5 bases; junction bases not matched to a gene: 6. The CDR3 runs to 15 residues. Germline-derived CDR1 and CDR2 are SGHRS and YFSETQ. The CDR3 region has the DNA TGCGCCAGCAGCTTGGTTGGGTGGGACAGGGACGAGCAGTACTTC. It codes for CASSLVGWDRDEQYF. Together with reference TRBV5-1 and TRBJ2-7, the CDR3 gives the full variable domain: KAGVTQTPRYLIKTRGQQVTLSCSPISGHRSVSWYQQTPGQGLQFLFEYFSETQRNKGNFPGRFSGRQFSNSRSEMNVSTLELGDSALYLCASSLVGWDRDEQYFGPGTRLTVT.

Written as DNA, the CDR3 is TGTGCCAGCAGTTACAACTCACAGTTCGGTGGCTACACCTTC. It translates to CASSYNSQFGGYTF. V is TRBV6-5 and J is TRBJ1-2; D not resolved. This CDR3 comprises 14 residues. Per germline, CDR1 MNHEY and CDR2 SVGAGI. Trimming stripped 2 bases from V and 7 bases from J, with 14 bases between.

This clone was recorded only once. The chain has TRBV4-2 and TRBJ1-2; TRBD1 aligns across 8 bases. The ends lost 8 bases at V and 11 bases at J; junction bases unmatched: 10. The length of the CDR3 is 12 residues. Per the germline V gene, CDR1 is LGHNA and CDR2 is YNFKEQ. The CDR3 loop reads CASLGQGGYYTF. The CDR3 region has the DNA TGTGCCAGCCTCGGACAGGGCGGATATTACACCTTC.

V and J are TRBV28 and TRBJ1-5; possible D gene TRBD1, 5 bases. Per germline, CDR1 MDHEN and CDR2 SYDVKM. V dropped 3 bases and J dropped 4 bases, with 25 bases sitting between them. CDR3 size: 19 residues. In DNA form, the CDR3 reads TGTGCCAGCAGTTTCCGCGACGTGGTCTTCACGGGGCTTAATCAGCCCCAGCATTTT. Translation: CASSFRDVVFTGLNQPQHF.

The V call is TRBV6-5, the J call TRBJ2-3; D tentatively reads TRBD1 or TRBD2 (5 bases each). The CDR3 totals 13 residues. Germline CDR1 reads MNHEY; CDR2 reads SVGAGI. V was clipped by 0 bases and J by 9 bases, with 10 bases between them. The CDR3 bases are TGTGCCAGCAGTTACTCCTCTGGGGACACGCAGTATTTT. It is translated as CASSYSSGDTQYF.

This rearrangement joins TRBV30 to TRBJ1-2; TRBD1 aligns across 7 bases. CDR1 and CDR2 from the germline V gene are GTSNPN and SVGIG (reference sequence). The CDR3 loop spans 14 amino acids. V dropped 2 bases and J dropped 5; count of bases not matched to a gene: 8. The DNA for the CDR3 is TGTGCCTGGAGTAATTACAGGGGAGGGTATGGCTACACCTTC. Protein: CAWSNYRGGYGYTF.

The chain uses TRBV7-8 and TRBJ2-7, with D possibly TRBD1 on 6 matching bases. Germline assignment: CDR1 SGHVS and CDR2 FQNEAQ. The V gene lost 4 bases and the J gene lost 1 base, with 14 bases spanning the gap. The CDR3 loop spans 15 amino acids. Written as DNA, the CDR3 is TGTGCCAGCAGCTCGAGGGGGACACAGTCCTACGAGCAGTACTTC. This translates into CASSSRGTQSYEQYF.

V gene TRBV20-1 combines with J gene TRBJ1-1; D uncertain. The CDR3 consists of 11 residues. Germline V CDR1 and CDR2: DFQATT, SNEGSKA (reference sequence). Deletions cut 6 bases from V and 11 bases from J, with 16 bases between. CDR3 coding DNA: TGCAGTGCGACTGACCGATCCGTGGCTTTCTTT. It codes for CSATDRSVAFF.

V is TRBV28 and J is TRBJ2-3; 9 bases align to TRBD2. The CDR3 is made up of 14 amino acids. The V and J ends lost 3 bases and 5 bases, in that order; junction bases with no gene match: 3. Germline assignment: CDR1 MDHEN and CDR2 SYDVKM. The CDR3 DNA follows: TGTGCCAGCAGTTTTCGCGGGGGGGGAGATACGCAGTATTTT. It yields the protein CASSFRGGGDTQYF.

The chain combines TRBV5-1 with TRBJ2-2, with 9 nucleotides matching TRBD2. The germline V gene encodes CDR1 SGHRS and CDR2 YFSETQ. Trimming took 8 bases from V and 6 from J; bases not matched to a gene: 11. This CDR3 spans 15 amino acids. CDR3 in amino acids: CASCSAGGLAGELFF. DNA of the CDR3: TGCGCCAGTTGTTCGGCGGGAGGGCTGGCCGGGGAGCTGTTTTTT.

The CDR3 nucleotides read TGTGCCAGCAGCTCAGCCGCATCCTACGAGCAGTACTTC. It encodes CASSSAASYEQYF. The rearrangement joins TRBV11-2 to TRBJ2-7; D gene unclear. Trimming cost V 4 bases and J 1 base, with 8 bases left between them. Per the germline V gene, CDR1 is SGHAT and CDR2 is FQNNGV. The CDR3 extends over 13 amino acids.